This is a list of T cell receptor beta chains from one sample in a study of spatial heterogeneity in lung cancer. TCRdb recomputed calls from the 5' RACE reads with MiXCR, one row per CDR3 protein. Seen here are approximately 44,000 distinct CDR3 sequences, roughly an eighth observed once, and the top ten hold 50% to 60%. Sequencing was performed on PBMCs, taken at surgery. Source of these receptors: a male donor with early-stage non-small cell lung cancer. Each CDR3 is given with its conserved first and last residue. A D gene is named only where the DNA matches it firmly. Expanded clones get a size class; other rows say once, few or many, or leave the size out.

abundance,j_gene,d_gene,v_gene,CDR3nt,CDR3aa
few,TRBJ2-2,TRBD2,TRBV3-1,TGTGCCACCACACCGGGACTAGCGGAGAACACCGGGGAGCTGTTTTTT,CATTPGLAENTGELFF
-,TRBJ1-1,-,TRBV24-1,TGTGCCACCACCACCACAAGGAACACTGAAGCTTTCTTT,CATTTTRNTEAFF
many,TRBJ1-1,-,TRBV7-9,TGTGCCAGCAGCTTAGTGTCCGGGAACACTGAAGCTTTCTTT,CASSLVSGNTEAFF
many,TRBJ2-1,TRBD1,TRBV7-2,TGTGCCAGCAGCCTGGGACAGGTGTTTGAGCAGTTCTTC,CASSLGQVFEQFF
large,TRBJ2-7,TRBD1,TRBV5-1,TGCGCCAGCAGCCTGGACAGGCAGGACTACGAGCAGTACTTC,CASSLDRQDYEQYF
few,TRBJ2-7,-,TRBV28,TGTGCCAGCAGGTGGACAGCCGACTACGAGCAGTACTTC,CASRWTADYEQYF
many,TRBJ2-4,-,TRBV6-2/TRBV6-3,TGTGCCAGCAGTTACTCCGGGATTGACATTCAGTACTTC,CASSYSGIDIQYF
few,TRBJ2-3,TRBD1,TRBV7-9,TGTGCCAGCAGCATCCCGGGACAGGGCACAGATACGCAGTATTTT,CASSIPGQGTDTQYF
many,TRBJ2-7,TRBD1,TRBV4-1,TGCGCCAGCAGCCAAGATCCAGGCAGGGGGCGCGAGCAGTACTTC,CASSQDPGRGREQYF
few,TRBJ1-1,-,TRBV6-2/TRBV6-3,TGTGCCAGCATCGGGCTCCCGAACACTGAAGCTTTCTTT,CASIGLPNTEAFF
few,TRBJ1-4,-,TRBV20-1,TGCAGTGCTAGAGATACCAGGGGTGGAGAAAAACTGTTTTTT,CSARDTRGGEKLFF
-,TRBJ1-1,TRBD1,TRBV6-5,TGTGCCAGCAGTTACTCGACAGGGACGGCTTTCTTT,CASSYSTGTAFF
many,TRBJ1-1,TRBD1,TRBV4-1,TGCGCCAGCAGCCAAGAGGGGACAGGGGGCACTGAAGCTTTCTTT,CASSQEGTGGTEAFF
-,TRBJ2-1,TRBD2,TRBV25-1,TGTGCCAGCAGTGCGGCGGGAGGCTATGAGCAGTTCTTC,CASSAAGGYEQFF
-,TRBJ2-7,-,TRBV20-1,TGCAGTGCTAGAGCGGGCATAGGGGACTCCTACGAGCAGTACTTC,CSARAGIGDSYEQYF
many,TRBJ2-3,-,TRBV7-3,TGTGCCAGCAGCTTTTCTACCTCTTCGGATACGCAGTATTTT,CASSFSTSSDTQYF
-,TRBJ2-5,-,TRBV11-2,TGTGCCAGCAGCTTAGATCAAGGGGGGCTTGAGACCCAGTACTTC,CASSLDQGGLETQYF
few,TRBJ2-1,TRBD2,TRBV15,TGTGCCACCAGCAGAGCAAGAGGACTAGCGGGAGAAGAAGGTGAGCAGTTCTTC,CATSRARGLAGEEGEQFF
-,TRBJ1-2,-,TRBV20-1,TGCAGTGCTAGACAACTCAACCCCCGTTCCCCGTATATGGGTGGCTACACCTTC,CSARQLNPRSPYMGGYTF
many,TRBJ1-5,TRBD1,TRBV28,TGTGCCAGCAGTTCGGACAGGGGATTGGTTTACAGCAATCAGCCCCAGCATTTT,CASSSDRGLVYSNQPQHF
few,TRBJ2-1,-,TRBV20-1,TGCAGTGCGGATCACGGGGTTCCCTACAATGAGCAGTTCTTC,CSADHGVPYNEQFF
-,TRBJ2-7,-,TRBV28,TGTGCCAGCAGTTTATCAACCGGGGCCTTTGGCGAGCAGTACTTC,CASSLSTGAFGEQYF
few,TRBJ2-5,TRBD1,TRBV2,TGTGCCAGCAGACGGACAGGGGGCGTAGAGACCCAGTACTTC,CASRRTGGVETQYF
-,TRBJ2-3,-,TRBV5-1,TGCGCCAGCAGCTTGAGTGACACCACAGATACGCAGTATTTT,CASSLSDTTDTQYF
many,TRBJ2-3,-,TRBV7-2,TGTGCCAGCAGCTTAGTTGCTGGATCGAGCACAGATACGCAGTATTTT,CASSLVAGSSTDTQYF
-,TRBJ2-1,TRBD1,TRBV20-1,TGCAGTGCTAGAGATCTGGACAGGGGGGTCAATGAGCAGTTCTTC,CSARDLDRGVNEQFF
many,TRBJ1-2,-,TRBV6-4,TGTGCCAGCAGAGATGGACCAGCTAACTATGGCTACACCTTC,CASRDGPANYGYTF
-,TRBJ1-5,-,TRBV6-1,TGTGCCAGCAGCGGGGGTGTCACACCTTCCCATTTT,CASSGGVTPSHF
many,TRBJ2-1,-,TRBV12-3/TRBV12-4,TGTGCCAGCAGTTTAGAAGGCCGGCATGAGCAGTTCTTC,CASSLEGRHEQFF
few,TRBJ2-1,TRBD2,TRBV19,TGTGCCAGTTCTTTGACTAGCGGACCTTACAATGAGCAGTTCTTC,CASSLTSGPYNEQFF
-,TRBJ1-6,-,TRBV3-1,TGTGCCAGCAGCCAAGATGGGAATTCACCCCTCCACTTT,CASSQDGNSPLHF
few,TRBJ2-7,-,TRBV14,TGTGCCAGCAGCCAATTGTGGTACGAGCAGTACTTC,CASSQLWYEQYF
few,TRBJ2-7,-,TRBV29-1,TGCAGCGTTTGCCCGGACGGGCTCTCCTACGAGCAGTACTTC,CSVCPDGLSYEQYF
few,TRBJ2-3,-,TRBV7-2,TGTGCCAGCAGCTTAGCAGAGTGGGGGGCGTCCGCCGATACGCAGTATTTT,CASSLAEWGASADTQYF
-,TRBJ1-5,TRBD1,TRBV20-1,TGCAGTGTCCGACAGGGGGGCAATCAGCCCCAGCATTTT,CSVRQGGNQPQHF